This T cell receptor beta chain was sequenced in a study of CD8 T cells in ankylosing spondylitis. There are many counts of this clonotype. Germline values: CDR1 SGDLS, CDR2 YYNGEE. V was trimmed by 4 bases and J by 4 bases, leaving 23 bases between them. The CDR3 consists of 17 residues. TCRdb recomputed calls from the 5' RACE reads with MiXCR, one row per CDR3 protein. The sample consists of 36,000 or so distinct CDR3 sequences, roughly 13% of them appearing once. The V and J genes are TRBV9 and TRBJ2-5, with D perhaps TRBD1 (6 bases). Sequenced sample: synovial fluid, either unsorted or a sorted T cell fraction (not recorded which). The clonotype was recovered from a male donor with ankylosing spondylitis. Here the CDR3 reads CASSPGSTGGWVETQYF. The CDR3 region has the DNA TGTGCCAGCAGCCCCGGCTCGACAGGCGGTTGGGTAGAGACCCAGTACTTC. Full variable domain (missing parts from reference TRBV9 and TRBJ2-5): DSGVTQTPKHLITATGQRVTLRCSPRSGDLSVYWYQQSLDQGLQFLIQYYNGEERAKGNILERFSAQQFPDLHSELNLSSLELGDSALYFCASSPGSTGGWVETQYFGPGTRLLVL.